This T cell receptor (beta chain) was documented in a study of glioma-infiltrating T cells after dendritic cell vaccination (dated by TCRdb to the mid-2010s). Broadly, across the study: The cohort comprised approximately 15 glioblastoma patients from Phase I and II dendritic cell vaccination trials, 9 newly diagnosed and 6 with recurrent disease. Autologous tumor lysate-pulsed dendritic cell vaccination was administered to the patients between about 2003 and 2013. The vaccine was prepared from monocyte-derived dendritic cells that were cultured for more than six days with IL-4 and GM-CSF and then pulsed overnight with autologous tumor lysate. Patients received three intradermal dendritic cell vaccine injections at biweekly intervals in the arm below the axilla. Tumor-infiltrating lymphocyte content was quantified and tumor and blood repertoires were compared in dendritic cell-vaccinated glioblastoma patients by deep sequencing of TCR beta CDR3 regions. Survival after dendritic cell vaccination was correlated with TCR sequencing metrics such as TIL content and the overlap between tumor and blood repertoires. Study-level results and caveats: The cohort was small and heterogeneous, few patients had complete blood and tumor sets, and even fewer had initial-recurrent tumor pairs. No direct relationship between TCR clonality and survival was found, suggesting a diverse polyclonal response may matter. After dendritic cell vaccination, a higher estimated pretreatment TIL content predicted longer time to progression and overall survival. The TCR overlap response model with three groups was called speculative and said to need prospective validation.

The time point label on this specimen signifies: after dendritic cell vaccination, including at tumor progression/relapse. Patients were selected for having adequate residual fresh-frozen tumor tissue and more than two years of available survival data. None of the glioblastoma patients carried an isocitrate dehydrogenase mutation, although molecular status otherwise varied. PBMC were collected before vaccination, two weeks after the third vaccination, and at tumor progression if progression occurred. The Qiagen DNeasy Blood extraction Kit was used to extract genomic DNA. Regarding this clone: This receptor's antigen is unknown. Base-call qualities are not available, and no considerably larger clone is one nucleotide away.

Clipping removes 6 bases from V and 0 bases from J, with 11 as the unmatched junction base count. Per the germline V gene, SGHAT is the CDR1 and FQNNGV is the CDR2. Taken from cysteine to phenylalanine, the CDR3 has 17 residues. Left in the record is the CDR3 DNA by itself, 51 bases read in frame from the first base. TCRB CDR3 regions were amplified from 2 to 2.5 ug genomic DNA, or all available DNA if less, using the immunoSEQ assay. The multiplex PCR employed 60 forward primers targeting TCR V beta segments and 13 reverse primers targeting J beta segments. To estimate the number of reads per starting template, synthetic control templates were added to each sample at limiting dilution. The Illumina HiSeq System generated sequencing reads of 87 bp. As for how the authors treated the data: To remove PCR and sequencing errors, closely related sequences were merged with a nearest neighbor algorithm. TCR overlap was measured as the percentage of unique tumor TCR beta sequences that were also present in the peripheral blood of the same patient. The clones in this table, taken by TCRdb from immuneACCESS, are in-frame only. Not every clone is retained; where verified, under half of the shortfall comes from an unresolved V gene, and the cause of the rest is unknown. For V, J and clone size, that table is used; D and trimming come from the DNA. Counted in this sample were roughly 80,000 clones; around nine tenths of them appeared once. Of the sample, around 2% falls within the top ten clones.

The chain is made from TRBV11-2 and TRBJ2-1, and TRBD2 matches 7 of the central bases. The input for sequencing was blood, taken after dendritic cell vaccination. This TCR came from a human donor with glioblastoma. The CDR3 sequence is CASSQGEGRSSYNEQFF. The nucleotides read TGTGCCAGCAGTCAAGGGGAGGGGCGGAGCTCCTACAATGAGCAGTTCTTC. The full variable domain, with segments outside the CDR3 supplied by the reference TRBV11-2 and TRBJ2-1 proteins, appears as EAGVAQSPRYKIIEKRQSVAFWCNPISGHATLYWYQQILGQGPKLLIQFQNNGVVDDSQLPKDRFSAERLKGVDSTLKIQPAKLEDSAVYLCASSQGEGRSSYNEQFFGPGTRLTVL.